A single sample gave rise to the 4 T cell receptor beta chains below, sequenced in a study of cytotoxic CD8 clonotypes in ibrutinib-treated CLL. Sequencing used immunoSEQ multiplex PCR; TCRdb keeps in-frame clones, though not all of them. Among about 310,000 clones listed, about 80% were seen once. Sequencing was performed on PBMCs, taken before ibrutinib treatment. These receptors were obtained from a human donor with chronic lymphocytic leukemia.

The V gene is TRBV27, the J gene TRBJ2-2, with 7 bases matching TRBD2. V was clipped by 4 bases and J by 3 bases; unmatched bases: 11. Germline values: CDR1 MNHEY, CDR2 SMNVEV (reference sequence). CDR3 length equals 17 residues. The CDR3 sequence: CASSWGGYGADTGELFF. The CDR3 nucleotides read TGTGCCAGCAGTTGGGGGGGGTATGGAGCGGACACCGGGGAGCTGTTTTTT.

The J gene is TRBJ2-2, the V gene TRBV30; TRBD2 matches at 13 bases. V lost 2 bases, J lost 6 bases, and 9 bases stayed unmatched. This CDR3 is built from 17 residues. Germline assignment: CDR1 GTSNPN and CDR2 SVGIG (reference sequence). The CDR3 sequence is CAWSPSRTSGSSGELFF. For the CDR3, the DNA is TGTGCCTGGAGTCCATCCAGGACTAGCGGGAGTTCCGGGGAGCTGTTTTTT.

This clone has only one observation. This same CDR3 is encoded by further DNA sequences in the sample. The chain carries TRBV4-3 and TRBJ2-1, with D unclear. The germline CDR1 and CDR2 sequences are LGHNA and YSLEER. The V end was cut by 0 bases, the J end by 8 bases, with 8 bases between. CDR3 size: 13 residues. This chain's CDR3 is CASSQDLRDEQFF. Written as DNA, the CDR3 is TGCGCCAGCAGCCAAGATTTAAGGGATGAGCAGTTCTTC.

The V call is TRBV5-1, the J call TRBJ1-2; possible D gene TRBD1, 5 bases. With 4 bases removed from V and 4 bases from J, the gap between germline ends came to 17 bases. Germline assignment: CDR1 SGHRS and CDR2 YFSETQ. The length of the CDR3 is 15 residues. Here the CDR3 reads CASSPTLDRAYGYTF. The CDR3 DNA sequence: TGCGCCAGCAGCCCCACCTTAGACAGAGCCTATGGCTACACCTTC.